This T cell receptor beta chain originates from a study of long-term antiretroviral therapy in people with HIV (dated by TCRdb to between 2022 and 2023). General notes on the study: Collection of the earliest samples took place about a decade ahead of the 2015 WHO recommendation for immediate ART, at a time when ART was typically delayed until CD4 counts fell. This retrospective serial study examined whether starting ART and sustained HIV suppression were associated with changes in the composition and diversity of the TRB repertoire in peripheral blood. From fewer than 35 adults with confirmed HIV infection, the cohort provided approximately 190 cryopreserved PBMC samples, gathered serially across a mean of roughly 6 years (range 1-12). Of the approximately 30 participants with HIV, fewer than twelve were female. Test extractions of a monoclonal T-cell line alongside 30 to 35 polyclonal samples showed no cross-contamination during QIAcube processing.

Inclusion was restricted to participants for whom at least one PBMC sample before ART initiation and at least two post-ART samples were available. All participants with HIV were treated in the United States of America. Cryopreserved samples of about 0.95-11 million PBMC were thawed and washed before DNA extraction. At the time of the earliest PBMC sample, participants with HIV were aged between roughly 20 and 54 years. Each participant contributed PBMC samples from 1-4 timepoints before ART initiation and 2-8 timepoints after ART initiation, with a median of 7 samples. For every participant, serial HIV viral load, CD4+ T-cell count, ART history and demographic data were obtained. Genomic DNA was extracted from unsorted PBMC with a Qiagen kit on a QIAcube, processed in batches of 12 samples. Trimming accounts for 2 bases at V and 1 base at J, while the number of junction bases matched to no gene is 1. CDR1 and CDR2 are drawn from the germline V gene: SGHRS, YFSETQ. The CDR3 numbers 15 residues from cysteine through phenylalanine. Only the CDR3 portion is preserved as DNA: 45 bases, with reading frame beginning at the first base.

The immunoSEQ hsTCRB v3.0 assay was used at survey level resolution to sequence the TRB variable region. A depth of roughly 35,000-55,000 T-cell genomes per sample was targeted for TRB sequencing. Pooled TRB libraries were sequenced on an Illumina MiSeq with a v3 150-cycle kit. As for the authors' bioinformatics: Repertoire analysis was run in R within a reproducible Nextflow workflow that covered QC, data transformation and analysis. Custom analyses were implemented in LymphoSeq2, an R package for AIRR-Seq data exploration. After excluding several samples that yielded fewer than 5000 total TRB sequences, 150 to 200 HIV repertoires remained for analysis. Among the 180 to 200 HIV repertoires that were kept, roughly 58 were collected before ART initiation and roughly 130 were collected after ART initiation. Repertoires were downsampled to 5000 TRB nucleotide sequences, with summary statistics averaged over 100 downsampling iterations. Only TRB sequences with CDR3 regions of at least seven amino acids were retained for analysis. Diversity was measured with a Shannon entropy-derived clonality score and the Gini coefficient. Repertoire networks linked the top 5000 CDR3 amino acid sequences whenever two sequences differed by an edit distance of one. For TRB CDR3 amino acid sequences, antigen specificity groups and MHC restriction were predicted with GLIPH2. To flag known associations with CMV, EBV, HIV or tissue antigens, CDR3 amino acid sequences were compared against VDJdb and McPAS-TCR. Pre-ART, post-ART and control groups were compared with Wilcoxon signed-rank tests and Holm-Bonferroni correction. Entries here come from immuneACCESS through TCRdb and include only in-frame sequences with V and J called. Some clones fail to appear in such tables; in the studies checked, an unresolved V gene covers under half of the shortfall, and the cause of the remainder is unknown. That table supplies the V and J calls and clone size; D and trimming were determined from the DNA. The sample yields roughly 17,000 clones; over 75% were counted once. The biggest ten clones account for 8.5% to 9.5% of the sample.

This clone came up a few times. It lacks a known antigen. No much larger clonotype is one base removed from it; base qualities were not supplied. Points the paper makes about the study in general: Narrower CDR3 length ranges were observed in HIV repertoires than in controls, and an antigen-experienced repertoire with only a slight naive shift after ART was suggested by the network structure. The samples were dated from about 2004 to 2018, and the ART regimens that were used may be less effective than current ART regimens. Expanded TRB clones identified before ART initiation dominated the repertoire at all time points, although this dominance fluctuated and declined in many PLHIV after ART. A significant increase in TRB diversity was found to be associated with ART initiation, although TRB diversity was observed to remain significantly below that of transplant donor controls even after long-term ART. No data were available on ART adherence, viral resistance or therapy changes, limiting inferences about post-ART repertoire changes. Unsorted PBMC were profiled instead of sorted CD4+ and CD8+ T cells because pre-ART samples had limited cell numbers. Owing to limited PBMC availability, only the TCR beta chain was sequenced, without alpha chain pairing.

The source of this sequence is a man younger than 30 with HIV. Recombination linked TRBV5-1 to TRBJ2-2, with 8 junctional bases fitting TRBD1. The input for sequencing was unsorted PBMCs, taken 0.3 years after starting antiretroviral therapy. The DNA reads TGCGCCAGCAGCTTCGGGACAGGGAACACCGGGGAGCTGTTTTTT. This sequence encodes CASSFGTGNTGELFF.